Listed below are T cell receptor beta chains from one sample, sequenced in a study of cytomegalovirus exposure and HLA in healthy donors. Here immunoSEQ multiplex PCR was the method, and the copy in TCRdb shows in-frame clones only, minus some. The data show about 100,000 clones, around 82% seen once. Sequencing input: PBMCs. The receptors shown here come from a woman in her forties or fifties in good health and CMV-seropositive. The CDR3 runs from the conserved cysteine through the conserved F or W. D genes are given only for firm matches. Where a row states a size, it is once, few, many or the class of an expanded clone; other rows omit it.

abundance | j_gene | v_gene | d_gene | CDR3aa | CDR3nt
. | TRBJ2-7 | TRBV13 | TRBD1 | CASSSRTGIYEQYF | TGTGCCAGCAGCTCCCGGACAGGGATCTACGAGCAGTACTTC
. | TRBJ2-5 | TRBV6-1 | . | CASRLRQETQYF | TGTGCCAGCAGACTGCGGCAAGAGACCCAGTACTTC
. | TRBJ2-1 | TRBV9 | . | CASSVGGGGTDASNEQFF | TGTGCCAGCAGCGTAGGGGGAGGAGGGACAGATGCTAGCAATGAGCAGTTCTTC
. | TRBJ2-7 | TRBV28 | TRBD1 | CASRTRPTGAPDEQYF | TGTGCCAGCAGGACCCGACCGACAGGGGCTCCCGACGAGCAGTACTTC
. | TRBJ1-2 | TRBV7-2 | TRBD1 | CASSPEGAQGYGYTF | TGTGCCAGCAGCCCAGAGGGGGCGCAGGGCTATGGCTACACCTTC
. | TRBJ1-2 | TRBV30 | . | CAWLHQGFAYGYTF | TGTGCCTGGCTTCATCAGGGATTTGCCTATGGCTACACCTTC
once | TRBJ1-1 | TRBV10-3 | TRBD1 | CAIAYAGGTNTEAFF | TGTGCCATCGCCTACGCAGGGGGGACCAACACTGAAGCTTTCTTT
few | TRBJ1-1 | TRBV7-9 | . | CASSSRGGPNTEAFF | TGTGCCAGCAGCAGTCGGGGGGGTCCGAACACTGAAGCTTTCTTT
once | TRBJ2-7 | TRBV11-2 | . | CASSLAGEGYEQYF | TGTGCCAGCAGCTTAGCGGGAGAGGGCTACGAGCAGTACTTC
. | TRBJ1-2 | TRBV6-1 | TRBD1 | CASSEPVFPGQGDIRNGYTF | TGTGCCAGCAGTGAACCTGTCTTTCCGGGACAGGGGGACATCAGGAATGGCTACACCTTC
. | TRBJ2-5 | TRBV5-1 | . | CASSLVGRAQYF | TGCGCCAGCAGCTTGGTCGGGAGAGCCCAGTACTTC
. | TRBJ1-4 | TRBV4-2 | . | CASSQESTATNEKLFF | TGTGCCAGCAGCCAAGAATCGACAGCAACTAATGAAAAACTGTTTTTT
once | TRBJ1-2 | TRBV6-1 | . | CASSEGVRNYGYTF | TGTGCCAGCAGTGAAGGTGTGAGAAACTATGGCTACACCTTC
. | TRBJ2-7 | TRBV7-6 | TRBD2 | CASTTGTSGYEQYF | TGTGCCAGCACCACCGGGACTAGCGGCTACGAGCAGTACTTC
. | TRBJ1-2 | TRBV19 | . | CASSMLSGYRDYGYTF | TGTGCCAGTAGTATGCTGTCTGGGTACAGGGATTATGGCTACACCTTC
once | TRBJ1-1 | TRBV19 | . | CASSIEGTGRAFF | TGTGCCAGTAGTATTGAGGGGACGGGGAGGGCTTTCTTT
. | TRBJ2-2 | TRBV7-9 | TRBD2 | CSSSLGTSLDTGELFF | TGTTCCAGCAGCTTAGGGACTAGCTTAGACACCGGGGAGCTGTTTTTT
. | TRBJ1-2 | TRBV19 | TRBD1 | CASGQELFDYGYTF | TGTGCCAGTGGACAGGAACTATTTGACTATGGCTACACCTTC
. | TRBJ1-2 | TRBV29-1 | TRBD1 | CSVDRDRAANYGYTF | TGCAGCGTGGACCGGGACAGGGCGGCTAACTATGGCTACACCTTC
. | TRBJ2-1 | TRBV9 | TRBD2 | CASSVSRTSGLYNEQFF | TGTGCCAGCAGCGTCTCAAGGACTAGCGGCCTCTACAATGAGCAGTTCTTC
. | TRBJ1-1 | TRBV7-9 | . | CASSGEGGGTEAFF | TGTGCCAGCAGCGGGGAGGGGGGTGGAACTGAAGCTTTCTTT
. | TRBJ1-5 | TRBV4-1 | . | CASSQGRVQDLGGNQPQHF | TGCGCCAGCAGCCAAGGCAGGGTACAGGACCTCGGTGGCAATCAGCCCCAGCATTTT
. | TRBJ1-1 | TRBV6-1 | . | CASSVKTVNTEAFF | TGTGCCAGCAGTGTCAAGACAGTGAACACTGAAGCTTTCTTT
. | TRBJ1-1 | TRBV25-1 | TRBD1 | CASSDPTGGVTEAFF | TGTGCCAGCAGTGACCCGACAGGGGGTGTCACTGAAGCTTTCTTT